Sequencing of this TCR beta chain was carried out in a study of blood T cell repertoires in COVID-19. On the study more broadly: Collection of acute and convalescent COVID-19 samples took place in the United States, Italy and Spain.

As handled by the study authors: Estimates of nucleated cell counts were drawn from the amplification of reference gene primers. Sequencing was performed with immunoSEQ multiplex PCR; in TCRdb, only in-frame clones are kept and a portion is missing. That table furnishes V, J and clone size, whereas the DNA furnished D and trimming. The sample records about 220,000 clones, around 91% being singletons. Germline V gene sequence: CDR1 SGHTA, CDR2 FQGNSA. The CDR3 covers 13 residues. Trimming stripped 1 base from V and 3 bases from J, with 6 bases between. Participants came from roughly 25 US areas, aged roughly 18 to 89 years. Assignments of participants to cohorts depended upon their own reported clinical history.

Material for sequencing was PBMCs or T cells enriched from blood (not recorded which). This clonotype was sampled from a woman between 18 and 29 years old in a cohort exposed to, infected with or recovered from COVID-19 (not recorded which). J is TRBJ1-1 and V is TRBV7-2; D is uncertain. CDR3 protein: CASSLDPDTEAFF. For the CDR3, the DNA is TGTGCCAGCAGCTTAGATCCAGACACTGAAGCTTTCTTT.